This T cell receptor beta chain is from a study of blood T cell repertoires in COVID-19. Whole-study context: Specimens from acute and convalescent COVID-19 originated in the United States, Italy and Spain.

Germline V gene sequence: CDR1 MNHEY, CDR2 SVGAGI. The CDR3 has 15 amino acids. Trimming cost V 6 bases and J 0 bases; bases outside gene matches: 3. The repertoire was sequenced with immunoSEQ multiplex PCR; TCRdb's copy has only in-frame clones and lacks some. The sample holds 180,000 or so clones; more than 70% are singletons and the top ten take 2.5%. The gene calls are TRBV6-5 and TRBJ1-5; 9 bases line up with TRBD1. This TCR was sampled from a man between 40 and 49 years old with active or convalescent COVID-19. The source material was peripheral blood. The CDR3 coding sequence is TGTGCCAGCAGCCGGACAGGGGATAGCAATCAGCCCCAGCATTTT. Protein product: CASSRTGDSNQPQHF.